A single sample is the source of the 24 T cell receptor beta chains below, sequenced in a study of blood T cells in healthy people across ages (dated by TCRdb to 2014 to 2015). Library creation used 5' RACE. Sequencing relied on an Illumina HiSeq 2500. The second PCR ran for about 6 to 11 cycles and used a J-beta primer mix along with a sample-barcoded 5' primer. TCRdb passed the public sequencing reads through fastp at Q25 and MiXCR, retaining productive beta sequences. Rows merge per CDR3 protein into single entries with the most common DNA and genes. In all, the sample holds hundreds of thousands of distinct CDR3 sequences, and 44% of those were seen once. Roughly 18% of the sample goes to the ten largest clones. Specimen: blood. The origin of the receptors is a man in his sixties in good health.

In the case of this clonotype: A single base separates this from a much larger clone, so it may be a read error. The chain combines TRBV5-1 with TRBJ2-5; 7 positions match TRBD1. The end of the DNA fits TRBJ2-1 better, so the J call may be wrong. The CDR3 is made up of 14 amino acids. Germline CDR1 SGHRS, CDR2 YFSETQ. The CDR3 region is CASSLAGQQETQFF. CDR3 in DNA: TGCGCCAGCAGCTTGGCGGGACAGCAAGAGACCCAGTTCTTC.

V and J are TRBV5-1 and TRBJ2-1; no reliable D call. CDR1 and CDR2 from the germline V gene are SGHRS and YFSETQ. This CDR3 has 15 residues. Trimming removed 0 bases from V and 2 bases from J, with 9 bases in between. As DNA, the CDR3 is TGCGCCAGCAGCTTGGCAGTGGGTACCTACAATGAGCAGTTCTTC. It codes for CASSLAVGTYNEQFF.

V is TRBV29-1 and J is TRBJ2-2; D may be TRBD2 (6 bases). The CDR3 length is 14 residues. Per the germline V gene, CDR1 is SQVTM and CDR2 is ANQGSEA. Between the trimmed V and J ends, which lost 4 bases and 3 bases, there was a span of 12 bases. This chain's CDR3 is CSVALAIYTGELFF. CDR3 coding DNA: TGCAGCGTTGCCCTAGCGATCTACACCGGGGAGCTGTTTTTT.

A word on this clonotype: This may come from a read error, since a much larger clone is one base off. The V gene is TRBV11-2, the J gene TRBJ2-7; D call uncertain. Near its end, the DNA agrees better with TRBJ2-5, so the J call may be wrong. The germline CDR1 and CDR2 sequences are SGHAT and FQNNGV. This CDR3 region has 12 residues. The CDR3 DNA sequence: TGTGCCAGCGGCTTAGATCCGGAGACCCAGTACTTC. Encoded protein: CASGLDPETQYF.

This clonotype was detected only a few times. The V call is TRBV10-3, the J call TRBJ2-7, with D tentatively TRBD1 (5 bases). CDR3 size: 17 residues. The germline gives CDR1 ENHRY, CDR2 SYGVKD. V was shortened by 0 bases and J by 2 bases, with 17 bases between the two germline ends. The CDR3 nucleotides read TGTGCCATCAGTGAGTCAAAAGGGTCAGGGCGGCCCTACGAGCAGTACTTC. It is translated as CAISESKGSGRPYEQYF.

The genes are TRBV28 and TRBJ1-2; perhaps TRBD1 as D (5 bases). Trimming left V 5 bases short and J 2 bases short, with 15 bases between. The germline CDR1 and CDR2 sequences are MDHEN and SYDVKM. This CDR3 spans 15 amino acids. CDR3 nucleotide sequence: TGTGCCAGCAGTCAGACAGCCTTAGGAAACTATGGCTACACCTTC. Protein product: CASSQTALGNYGYTF.

On this clonotype: A read error may account for a junction end that differs from germline. V gene TRBV25-1 combines with J gene TRBJ2-7; D is possibly TRBD1 (5 bases). The germline V gene has CDR1 MGHDK and CDR2 SYGVNS. The CDR3 sequence is 13 residues long. As DNA, the CDR3 is TGTGCCGGCAGTGAGGCAGGGTCCCACGAGCAGTACTTC. It specifies CAGSEAGSHEQYF.

J is TRBJ1-5 and V is TRBV12-3 or TRBV12-4; the D gene is possibly TRBD1 (5 bases). The CDR3 runs 14 residues. Deletions cut 2 bases from V and 7 bases from J, with 12 bases between. The CDR3 DNA sequence: TGTGCCAGCAGTTTAAAGCAGGGTAGGCAGCCCCAGCATTTT. This translates into CASSLKQGRQPQHF.

The chain carries TRBV29-1 and TRBJ2-5, with 7 bases fitting TRBD2. Germline V gene sequence: CDR1 SQVTM, CDR2 ANQGSEA. V was pared by 7 bases and J by 13 bases, with 12 bases of the junction left unmatched. This CDR3 region has 11 residues. Here the CDR3 DNA reads TGCAGCGGTGGATCCGGGGACTATATGTACTTC. Protein: CSGGSGDYMYF.

The chain recombines TRBV10-3 with TRBJ2-7; either TRBD1 or TRBD2 may fit D (5 bases each). The CDR3 runs 16 residues. Germline V gene data show CDR1 as ENHRY and CDR2 as SYGVKD. V lost 2 bases and J lost 2, with 16 bases in between. CDR3 amino acids: CAISEPGNRIPYEQYF. Written as DNA, the CDR3 is TGTGCCATCAGTGAGCCCGGGAACAGGATACCCTACGAGCAGTACTTC.

This chain connects TRBV6-5 to TRBJ2-1; 7 bases map to TRBD2. CDR1 is MNHEY, CDR2 SVGAGI, per germline. The junction had 13 bases not matched to a gene; V was cut back by 4 bases and J by 7 bases. This CDR3 comprises 16 residues. CDR3 residues: CASSWAFGGGSNEQFF. The CDR3, as DNA: TGTGCCAGCAGTTGGGCGTTTGGGGGGGGGAGTAATGAGCAGTTCTTC.

The chain has TRBV20-1 and TRBJ2-3; D is unresolved. The CDR3 is made up of 12 amino acids. V dropped 6 bases and J dropped 4 bases, with 11 bases sitting between them. Germline V lookup: CDR1 DFQATT, CDR2 SNEGSKA (reference sequence). This CDR3 is CSAGPGADTQYF. CDR3 DNA: TGCAGTGCCGGTCCAGGAGCAGATACGCAGTATTTT.

The V and J genes are TRBV5-1 and TRBJ2-7; 7 bases map to TRBD1. The CDR3 is made up of 13 amino acids. The germline gives CDR1 SGHRS, CDR2 YFSETQ. V was pared by 4 bases and J by 5 bases, with 6 bases of the junction left unmatched. CDR3 protein: CASSPDRVHEQYF. The CDR3 bases are TGCGCCAGCAGCCCAGACAGGGTCCACGAGCAGTACTTC.

This chain connects TRBV9 to TRBJ2-7; either TRBD1 or TRBD2 may fit D (6 bases each). With 3 bases removed from V and 0 bases from J, the gap between germline ends came to 31 bases. CDR3 length: 21 amino acids. Germline CDR1 is SGDLS and CDR2 is YYNGEE. CDR3 protein: CASSAGVGTPTRGGTSYEQYF. The CDR3 bases are TGTGCCAGCAGCGCGGGAGTAGGGACACCAACCCGTGGGGGGACCTCCTACGAGCAGTACTTC.

This clonotype showed up just a few times. The chain employs TRBV7-9 and TRBJ2-1; possible D gene TRBD1, 6 bases. CDR1 is SEHNR and CDR2 is FQNEAQ in the germline V gene (reference sequence). The CDR3 has 15 amino acids. Trimming left V 5 bases short and J 1 base short, with 12 bases between. CDR3 in DNA: TGTGCCAGCAGCCAGGGGACACAATCCTACAATGAGCAGTTCTTC. Its protein is CASSQGTQSYNEQFF.

This clonotype was observed a few times. The gene calls are TRBV20-1 and TRBJ2-3; D gene ambiguous. The CDR3 is 15 amino acids. Trimming stripped 0 bases from V and 1 base from J, with 11 bases between. CDR1 is DFQATT and CDR2 is SNEGSKA in the germline V gene (reference sequence). CDR3 region: CSARDFGGGTDTQYF. The CDR3 nucleotides read TGCAGTGCTAGAGATTTCGGTGGGGGCACAGATACGCAGTATTTT.

This clonotype has more than one count but fewer than ten. The gene calls are TRBV19 and TRBJ1-2, with TRBD1 identical over 7 bases. V was pared by 10 bases and J by 7 bases, with 9 bases of the junction left unmatched. This CDR3 spans 12 amino acids. Germline-derived CDR1 and CDR2 are LNHDA and SQIVND (reference sequence). CDR3 nucleotide sequence: TGTGCCACCCGACAGGGAACGTTTGGCTACACCTTC. Its translation is CATRQGTFGYTF.

V is TRBV7-2 and J is TRBJ2-7; the match to TRBD2 covers 9 bases. With 5 bases clipped from V and 7 bases from J, the junction kept 9 bases outside the gene matches. Germline CDR1 SGHTA, CDR2 FQGNSA. CDR3 size: 14 residues. The CDR3 DNA follows: TGTGCCAGCAGCCTAGGGCGGGGGGGTCGTGAGCAGTACTTC. Its translation: CASSLGRGGREQYF.

Notes on this clonotype: A much larger clone lies one base from this, so it may be a read error. The chain couples TRBV20-1 to TRBJ2-1, with D perhaps matching TRBD1 or TRBD2 (5 bases each). Germline V gene data show CDR1 as DFQATT and CDR2 as SNEGSKA (reference sequence). The CDR3 extends over 15 amino acids. Here the CDR3 DNA reads TGCAGTGCTAGAGACGGGGCCGGCTCCGACAATGAGCAGTTCTTC. This translates into CSARDGAGSDNEQFF.

About this clonotype: An end of the junction does not agree with germline; a read error may underlie this. The chain carries TRBV29-1 and TRBJ1-2, with 12 bases that match TRBD1. The CDR3 loop spans 12 amino acids. Germline CDR1 SQVTM, CDR2 ANQGSEA. CDR3 in DNA: TGCAGCGCCATTTCCGGGACAGGGGGCTCCACCTTC. It specifies CSAISGTGGSTF.

V usage is TRBV20-1 and J usage is TRBJ1-1; tentatively, D is TRBD1 (5 bases). Germline V gene data show CDR1 as DFQATT and CDR2 as SNEGSKA (reference sequence). V gave up 3 bases and J gave up 3 bases, with 8 bases separating them. This CDR3 contains 12 residues. The CDR3 loop is CSARDTYTEAFF. CDR3 coding DNA: TGCAGTGCTAGGGACACCTACACTGAAGCTTTCTTT.

This clonotype has a handful of counts. The J gene is TRBJ2-2, the V gene TRBV7-6, with 7 bases fitting TRBD2. V shed 8 bases and J 4 bases; nucleotides not matched to a gene: 4. Germline V lookup: CDR1 SGHVS, CDR2 FNYEAQ. The CDR3 contains 13 residues. The CDR3 here is CASLTGGTGELFF. Written as DNA, the CDR3 is TGTGCCAGCCTCACGGGGGGCACCGGGGAGCTGTTTTTT.

This clonotype was observed a handful of times. This chain's CDR3 is CASSRQGPKTGEQYF. CDR3 DNA sequence: TGTGCCAGCAGTCGCCAGGGGCCCAAGACGGGGGAGCAGTACTTC. The gene calls are TRBV28 and TRBJ2-5, with D perhaps given as TRBD1 or TRBD2 (6 bases each). CDR3 length: 15 residues. CDR1 and CDR2 from the germline V gene are MDHEN and SYDVKM. Trimming left V 5 bases short and J 11 bases short, with 24 bases between.

V usage is TRBV5-5 and J usage is TRBJ2-3, with a possible D match to TRBD1 (6 bases). Germline V gene data show CDR1 as SGHKS and CDR2 as YYEKEE (reference sequence). V shed 2 bases and J shed 3 bases, with 16 bases lying between them. The length of the CDR3 is 16 residues. In DNA, the CDR3 is TGTGCCAGCAGCTTCGCCAGGGGCTCAAAAACAGATACGCAGTATTTT. Translation gives CASSFARGSKTDTQYF.